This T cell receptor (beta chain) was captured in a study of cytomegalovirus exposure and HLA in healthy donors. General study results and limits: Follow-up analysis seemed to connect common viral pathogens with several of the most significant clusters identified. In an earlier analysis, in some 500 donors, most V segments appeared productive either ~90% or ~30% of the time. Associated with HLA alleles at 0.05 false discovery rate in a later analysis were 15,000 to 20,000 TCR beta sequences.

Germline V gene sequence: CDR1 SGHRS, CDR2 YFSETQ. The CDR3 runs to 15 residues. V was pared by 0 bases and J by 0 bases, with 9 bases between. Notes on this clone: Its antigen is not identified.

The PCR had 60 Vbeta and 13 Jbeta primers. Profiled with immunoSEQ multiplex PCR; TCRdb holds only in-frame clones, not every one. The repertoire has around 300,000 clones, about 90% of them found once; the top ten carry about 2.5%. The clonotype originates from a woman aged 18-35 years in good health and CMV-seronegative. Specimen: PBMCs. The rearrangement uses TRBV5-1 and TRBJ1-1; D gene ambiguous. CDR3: CASSLAPNMNTEAFF. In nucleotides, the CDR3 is TGCGCCAGCAGCTTGGCGCCAAACATGAACACTGAAGCTTTCTTT.